Detailed here is one T cell receptor (beta chain). Its specific antigen is unknown. Sequencing used a NextSeq 550. The Human TCR Profiling Kit (MiLaboratory) was used to make UMI-labeled 5' RACE TRB cDNA libraries. cDNA synthesis used the entire amount of extracted RNA, and PCR amplification then used the entire amount of cDNA produced. Libraries were prepared in parallel with an identical number of PCR cycles. As for the authors' bioinformatics: About 54,000 +/- 9,700 unique UMI-labeled TRB cDNA molecules per library were extracted with MIGEC and MiXCR, with at least two reads per UMI required. On average, each library contained roughly 40,000 +/- 10,000 functional in-frame TRB CDR3 nucleotide clonotypes without stop codons. Diversity metrics, including normalized Shannon-Wiener and Chao1, were computed in VDJtools after downsampling to 5000 UMI-labeled TRB molecules per sample. VDJtools was used to calculate clonotype-size-weighted physicochemical properties of the central five CDR3 residues, namely interaction energy, strength, volume and Kidera factor 4. TCRdb reprocessed the reads and lists each CDR3 protein sequence as a single entry, with no DNA. The V and J calls, along with clone size, are taken from TCRdb and not from the paper's own processing. The sample's clone listing holds just over 40,000 distinct CDR3 sequences. The top ten clones comprise 1.5% to 2% of the sample.

Each CD8+ T cell subset was flow-sorted in triplicate, with some 300,000 cells per subset placed directly into RLT lysis buffer. Naive CD8+ T cells were defined stringently as CD45RO-CCR7+CD27+CD95- to exclude memory contaminants. Peripheral blood mononuclear cells were isolated from buffy coats by standard density gradient centrifugation. Naive CXCR3-negative and CXCR3-positive CD8+ T cells were flow-sorted using a FACSAria III. Total RNA was extracted from sorted cells using an RNeasy Mini Kit. The CDR3 covers 15 residues, taking in both the cysteine and the phenylalanine. DNA was not recorded. The germline V gene (reference sequence) specifies SEHNR as CDR1 and FQNEAQ as CDR2. This record comes from a study of CXCR3-negative and CXCR3-positive naive CD8 T cells (dated by TCRdb to between 2018 and 2020). Background for the entire study: In total, 130 million to 150 million TRB reads were obtained, corresponding to roughly 1.5 +/- 0.3 million reads per library. The diversity and physicochemical repertoire analyses included 11 donors pooled from two independent experiments. The TRBV-TRBJ cluster analysis covered naive subsets from 5 donors and memory cells from 3 donors. General findings and caveats noted by the study authors: Both naive subsets had comparably high repertoire diversity, while memory CD8+ T cells had much lower repertoire diversity. Surface CD5, linked to self-reactivity in mice, was comparable between naive subsets; TCR interaction strength was therefore also inferred from TRB CDR3 physicochemical properties. TRBV-TRBJ usage was similar between naive CXCR3-negative and CXCR3-positive cells from the same donor, while memory cells showed distinct patterns. CXCR3 expression partially decreased after cryopreservation, so most assays used freshly isolated PBMCs. TRB CDR3s from CXCR3-positive naive cells showed higher hydrophobicity (lower Kidera factor 4), lower energy, and higher strength and volume indices than CXCR3-negative naive cells.

This clonotype was obtained from a human donor in good health. Some clones in this sample may be carry-over from other donors' samples. Recombination joined TRBV7-9 with TRBJ2-7. Material: naive CXCR3- CD8+ T cells from blood. The sample's cell subset or site label is to be understood as: CD45RO-CCR7+CD27+CD95- naive CD8+ T cells lacking CXCR3 (TNR3-). This receptor carries the CDR3 CASSLRKGDSHEQYF.